The 30 T cell receptor beta chains given below trace back to one sample, sequenced in a study of circulating CD8 cells and anti-PD-1 response in melanoma. Four subsets defined by PD-1 and/or TIGIT were sorted from live CD3+CD8+TCRalphabeta+ cells. The QIAseq Immune Repertoire TCR panel built the libraries from roughly 15 ng of total RNA. TCRdb used MiXCR to reprocess the reads, holding one entry per CDR3 protein. The data show about 180 distinct CDR3 sequences, over 20% seen once. The material sequenced was CD8+ T cells from PBMCs, taken at baseline or after one month of anti-PD-1 therapy (not recorded which). The receptor set was obtained from a human donor with melanoma.

By share, this clonotype counts as large. The rearrangement joins TRBV28 to TRBJ2-2; a possible D gene is TRBD1 (6 bases). CDR3 length equals 15 residues. Trimming left V 2 bases short and J 6 bases short, with 13 bases between. CDR1 and CDR2 from the germline V gene are MDHEN and SYDVKM. The CDR3 loop is CASSLITGMSGELFF. CDR3 DNA: TGTGCCAGCAGTTTAATAACAGGGATGTCCGGGGAGCTGTTTTTT.

By sample fraction, this clonotype is hyperexpanded (1% or more). The chain links TRBV29-1 to TRBJ2-1, with 7 positions matching TRBD1. V was clipped by 5 bases and J by 7 bases; unmatched bases: 5. Germline V lookup: CDR1 SQVTM, CDR2 ANQGSEA. CDR3 length equals 12 residues. This chain's CDR3 is CSVTGVVNEQFF. The CDR3 DNA reads TGCAGCGTTACAGGGGTTGTGAATGAGCAGTTCTTC.

The V and J genes are TRBV6-6 and TRBJ2-3, with D unresolved. This CDR3 is built from 12 residues. Per the germline V gene, CDR1 is MNHNY and CDR2 is SVGAGI (reference sequence). V was cut by 5 bases and J by 5 bases, with 8 bases left in between. The CDR3 sequence is CASSPSEDTQYF. CDR3 DNA sequence: TGTGCCAGCAGTCCTTCTGAAGATACGCAGTATTTT.

This clonotype qualifies as hyperexpanded (1% or more). The rearrangement joins TRBV7-3 to TRBJ2-1; the match to TRBD2 covers 13 bases. The V and J ends lost 5 bases and 8 bases, in that order; junction bases with no gene match: 6. CDR1 is SGHTA, CDR2 FQGTGA, per germline. The CDR3 is made up of 15 amino acids. The CDR3 DNA reads as TGTGCCAGCAGCCGACTAGCGGGAGGTACAGATGAGCAGTTCTTC. Translation: CASSRLAGGTDEQFF.

In its sample, this clonotype ranks as large. The V and J genes are TRBV6-2 or TRBV6-3 and TRBJ2-7; no clear D. Germline lookup yields CDR1 MNHEY and CDR2 SVGEGT. Trimming shortened V by 0 bases and J by 6 bases, and 6 bases separated the two germline ends. The CDR3 is made up of 12 amino acids. In DNA form, the CDR3 reads TGTGCCAGCAGTTACTCGACAACCGAGCAGTACTTC. Residues: CASSYSTTEQYF.

Comments on this clonotype: A read error is the likely source, as a far larger clone sits one nucleotide away. The chain joins TRBV6-2 or TRBV6-3 to TRBJ1-1; TRBD1 matches 7 bases. CDR3 length: 14 amino acids. Germline trimming cut 5 bases from V and 6 bases from J; bases unmatched to any gene: 9. Germline V gives CDR1 MNHEY, CDR2 SVGEGT. This chain's CDR3 is CASSHGGQRAEAFF. As DNA, the CDR3 is TGTGCCAGCAGTCATGGGGGACAGAGGGCTGAAGCTTTCTTT.

This clonotype is judged large. The V gene is TRBV28, the J gene TRBJ2-5, with D maybe TRBD2 (5 bases). The V end was cut by 5 bases, the J end by 3 bases, with 16 bases between. CDR3 length: 15 amino acids. CDR1 and CDR2 from the germline V gene are MDHEN and SYDVKM. The CDR3 loop reads CASSGGRVNKETQYF. CDR3 nucleotides: TGTGCCAGCAGTGGAGGACGGGTCAACAAAGAGACCCAGTACTTC.

By sample fraction, this clonotype is large. The chain recombines TRBV28 with TRBJ2-2; TRBD1 matches 10 bases. The CDR3 sequence is 16 residues long. The germline CDR1 and CDR2 sequences are MDHEN and SYDVKM. V was clipped by 5 bases and J by 5 bases; unmatched bases: 8. The CDR3: CASSRDRGGSTGELFF. The CDR3 DNA follows: TGTGCCAGCAGTCGGGACAGGGGAGGTTCGACCGGGGAGCTGTTTTTT.

Within the sample, this clonotype is large. The chain uses TRBV28 and TRBJ1-1, with unresolved D. Trimming took off 6 bases at V and 1 base at J, with 9 bases between the two ends. The V gene's germline CDR1 is MDHEN and CDR2 SYDVKM. The CDR3 consists of 13 residues. CDR3 residues: CASSLVENTEAFF. The CDR3 region has the DNA TGTGCCAGCAGCCTCGTGGAGAACACTGAAGCTTTCTTT.

By share, this clonotype ranks as medium-sized. The chain uses TRBV11-2 and TRBJ2-1, with TRBD2 identical over 8 bases. The CDR3 sequence is 18 residues long. V shed 3 bases, J shed 0 bases, and the junction held 10 bases outside the gene matches. Germline V CDR1 and CDR2: SGHAT, FQNNGV. The DNA for the CDR3 is TGTGCCAGCAGCTTCGAGCTAGCGGGCCTTAGCTCCTACAATGAGCAGTTCTTC. It encodes CASSFELAGLSSYNEQFF.

In this sample, this clonotype is large. The chain employs TRBV20-1 and TRBJ2-1, with 10 bases matching TRBD2. CDR1 and CDR2 from the germline V gene are DFQATT and SNEGSKA (reference sequence). V trimming: 5 bases; J trimming: 2 bases; junction bases outside the gene matches: 6. The CDR3 sequence is 15 residues long. DNA of the CDR3: TGCAGTGCTTACGGGACTAGCGACGCCTACAATGAGCAGTTCTTC. Translated, it gives CSAYGTSDAYNEQFF.

This clonotype qualifies as large. The rearrangement uses TRBV29-1 and TRBJ2-7; possibly TRBD2 for D (6 bases). The CDR3 covers 14 residues. CDR1 and CDR2 (germline): SQVTM, ANQGSEA. CDR3 sequence: CSVGNGRHPYEQYF. Written as DNA, the CDR3 is TGCAGTGTGGGGAACGGGAGACACCCGTACGAGCAGTACTTC.

By share, this clonotype counts as large. The chain carries TRBV19 and TRBJ1-1; no reliable D call. V dropped 1 base and J dropped 0 bases, with 12 bases sitting between them. This CDR3 region has 16 residues. Germline CDR1 reads LNHDA; CDR2 reads SQIVND (reference sequence). The CDR3 spells CASSIAEGLVNTEAFF. The DNA for the CDR3 is TGTGCCAGTAGTATAGCGGAGGGCTTGGTGAACACTGAAGCTTTCTTT.

This clonotype ranks as large. The rearrangement links TRBV28 to TRBJ2-1; D is undetermined. This CDR3 is 17 amino acids long. CDR1 and CDR2 from the germline V gene are MDHEN and SYDVKM. Trimming pared 5 bases from V and 4 bases from J, leaving 21 bases between. This chain's CDR3 is CASSVDLYGGPYNEQFF. The DNA for the CDR3 is TGTGCCAGCAGTGTGGACCTCTACGGTGGACCATACAATGAGCAGTTCTTC. The complete variable domain, with remaining parts taken from reference TRBV28 and TRBJ2-1, reads DVKVTQSSRYLVKRTGEKVFLECVQDMDHENMFWYRQDPGLGLRLIYFSYDVKMKEKGDIPEGYSVSREKKERFSLILESASTNQTSMYLCASSVDLYGGPYNEQFFGPGTRLTVL.

Details on this clonotype: A read error is the likely source, as a far larger clone sits one nucleotide away. The CDR3 DNA reads TGTGCCAGCAGCCCAGGACTAGCCGGATTGGAGGAGACCCAGTACTTC. Protein sequence: CASSPGLAGLEETQYF. This sequence joins TRBV28 and TRBJ2-5, with 8 bases that match TRBD2. The V and J ends lost 6 bases and 5 bases, in that order; junction bases with no gene match: 14. Germline CDR1 MDHEN, CDR2 SYDVKM. This CDR3 comprises 16 residues.

Within the sample, this clonotype is large. The V and J genes are TRBV7-3 and TRBJ2-3, with 8 bases aligning to TRBD2. Germline CDR1 is SGHTA and CDR2 is FQGTGA. The CDR3 covers 15 residues. J was trimmed by 0 bases and V by 5 bases; bases with no gene match: 4. This chain's CDR3 is CASSRLALSTDTQYF. The CDR3 DNA sequence: TGTGCCAGCAGCCGACTAGCGTTGAGCACAGATACGCAGTATTTT.

Judged by abundance, this clonotype is large. The chain links TRBV2 to TRBJ1-1; D not resolved. Trimming pared 4 bases from V and 0 bases from J, leaving 18 bases between. The CDR3 runs to 17 residues. CDR1 and CDR2 (germline): SNHLY, FYNNEI. CDR3 coding DNA: TGTGCCAGCAGTGGCCTCCGGACCCGGACCATGAACACTGAAGCTTTCTTT. As protein: CASSGLRTRTMNTEAFF.

This clonotype is large by share. The V call is TRBV28, the J call TRBJ2-1; D ambiguous. The CDR3 runs 15 residues. Deletions cut 7 bases from V and 4 bases from J, with 17 bases between. Germline-derived CDR1 and CDR2 are MDHEN and SYDVKM. CDR3 DNA sequence: TGTGCCAGCACCTTGAGGTTGAGTTCGTACAATGAGCAGTTCTTC. Translation: CASTLRLSSYNEQFF.

The chain carries TRBV3-1 and TRBJ2-7; 7 nucleotides align to TRBD1. Unmatched junction bases numbered 2, after V lost 4 bases and J lost 5 bases. The CDR3 spans 12 residues. Germline lookup yields CDR1 LGHDT and CDR2 YNNKEL (reference sequence). The CDR3 reads CASSPTGHEQYF. In DNA form, the CDR3 reads TGTGCCAGCAGCCCGACAGGGCACGAGCAGTACTTC.

With regard to this clonotype: Because it lacks the conserved phenylalanine or tryptophan at the end, this CDR3 is likely a read error. The chain carries TRBV29-1 and TRBJ2-1; perhaps TRBD2 as D (5 bases). Germline V gene lookup returns CDR1 SQVTM and CDR2 ANQGSEA. This CDR3 has 13 residues. The CDR3 loop reads CSVELVPYNEQFS. Here the CDR3 DNA reads TGCAGTGTTGAACTAGTTCCCTACAATGAGCAGTTCTCC.

This clonotype was observed a handful of times. The V call is TRBV28, the J call TRBJ2-1; a possible D gene is TRBD2 (6 bases). From germline, CDR1 is MDHEN and CDR2 SYDVKM. There are 15 residues in the CDR3. Trimming shortened V by 10 bases and J by 1 base, and 17 bases separated the two germline ends. DNA for the CDR3: TGTGCCATCGTCTTGAGGGGAGGTTCCTACAATGAGCAGTTCTTC. It specifies CAIVLRGGSYNEQFF.

This clonotype is large within its sample. The rearrangement links TRBV28 to TRBJ1-1; D not certain. V gave up 6 bases and J gave up 1 base, with 3 bases separating them. The CDR3 is 11 amino acids. Germline V lookup: CDR1 MDHEN, CDR2 SYDVKM. The CDR3 here is CASRRNTEAFF. CDR3 in DNA: TGTGCCAGCAGGAGGAACACTGAAGCTTTCTTT.

This chain joins TRBV28 and TRBJ2-2; tentative D call: TRBD1 (5 bases). This CDR3 has 14 residues. V lost 4 bases, J lost 0 bases, and 6 bases lay in between. Germline loops: CDR1 MDHEN, CDR2 SYDVKM. The DNA of the CDR3 is TGTGCCAGCAGTTCGGACACGAACACCGGGGAGCTGTTTTTT. Its translation is CASSSDTNTGELFF.

By share, this clonotype ranks as hyperexpanded. The rearrangement uses TRBV7-3 and TRBJ2-3, with 8 nucleotides matching TRBD2. The CDR3 contains 15 residues. With 5 bases clipped from V and 4 bases from J, the junction kept 8 bases outside the gene matches. Germline V gene data show CDR1 as SGHTA and CDR2 as FQGTGA. For the CDR3, the DNA is TGTGCCAGCAGCCGACTAGCGCTTTCAGCAGATACGCAGTATTTT. Residues: CASSRLALSADTQYF.

A word on this clonotype: The junction shows a germline mismatch at one end, possibly a read error. The chain combines TRBV28 with TRBJ1-1, with D maybe TRBD1 (5 bases). CDR1 and CDR2 from the germline V gene are MDHEN and SYDVKM. The CDR3 is 14 amino acids. This CDR3 is CASTLRGYYPKASF. DNA of the CDR3: TGTGCCAGCACGCTTCGGGGGTACTACCCTAAAGCTTCCTTT.

This clonotype is large. One end of the junction fails to match germline, which may point to a read error. The chain combines TRBV20-1 with TRBJ2-1; 9 bases align to TRBD2. The CDR3 runs 16 residues. The germline V gene has CDR1 DFQATT and CDR2 SNEGSKA (reference sequence). CDR3 in amino acids: CSASPDTGTSYDEQFF. The CDR3 nucleotides read TGCAGTGCCAGCCCTGATACCGGGACTAGCTACGATGAGCAGTTCTTC.

Turning to this clonotype: This clone may be a read error of a much larger clone one base away. The CDR3: CASSQGRGRLISYEQFF. The CDR3 DNA reads as TGTGCCAGCAGCCAGGGACGCGGGAGGCTTATCTCCTACGAGCAGTTCTTC. This chain joins TRBV14 and TRBJ2-1; TRBD2 matches 8 bases. Trimming took 3 bases from V and 10 from J; bases not matched to a gene: 17. In germline, CDR1 is SGHDN, CDR2 FVKESK. The CDR3 runs 17 residues.

This clonotype qualifies as medium-sized. The CDR3 nucleotides read TGCAGTGCTAGAGATGTCACCTGGGAGTATCATGAGCAGTTCTTC. Translating it yields CSARDVTWEYHEQFF. This rearrangement joins TRBV20-1 to TRBJ2-1; D is possibly TRBD2 (5 bases). Germline V CDR1 and CDR2: DFQATT, SNEGSKA (reference sequence). The CDR3 runs to 15 residues. Trimming took off 0 bases at V and 8 bases at J, with 17 bases between the two ends.

By share, this clonotype counts as large. The chain has TRBV27 and TRBJ2-1; D is uncertain. Per germline, CDR1 MNHEY and CDR2 SMNVEV (reference sequence). The CDR3 length is 13 residues. V was shortened by 6 bases and J by 9 bases, with 15 bases between the two germline ends. CDR3 amino acids: CASSFTVGGEQFF. The DNA of the CDR3 is TGTGCCAGCAGCTTCACCGTGGGCGGTGAGCAGTTCTTC.

With regard to this clonotype: The junction departs from the called germline gene at one end, perhaps through a read error. DNA for the CDR3: TGTGCCATCGTCTTGAGGGGAGGTTCCTCCAATGAGCAGTTCTTC. Translated: CAIVLRGGSSNEQFF. V and J are TRBV28 and TRBJ2-1; maybe TRBD2 (6 bases). The CDR3 runs to 15 residues. Germline V CDR1 and CDR2: MDHEN, SYDVKM.